This T cell receptor (beta chain) was documented in a study of CD8 T cells in ankylosing spondylitis. General study results and limits: Clones linked with disease were CD8+ and fairly uncommon in the peripheral blood. A number of the motif variants had already been described in reactive arthritis synovial fluid and blood.

Comment on this clonotype: Its antigen is undetermined.

TCRdb passed the 5' RACE reads through MiXCR, listing each CDR3 protein once. The table lists a few hundred thousand distinct CDR3 sequences, roughly 10% of them singletons. The germline gives CDR1 DFQATT, CDR2 SNEGSKA (reference sequence). The CDR3 is made up of 13 amino acids. V was pared by 4 bases and J by 8 bases, with 15 bases between. This clonotype originated in a male donor with ankylosing spondylitis or in good health (not recorded which). The V gene is TRBV20-1, the J gene TRBJ2-4; either TRBD1 or TRBD2 may fit D (5 bases each). The sample taken for sequencing was blood, either unsorted or a sorted T cell fraction (not recorded which). CDR3 bases: TGCAGTGCTAAAGGGGACCTTGGGGACATTCAGTACTTC. Its translation is CSAKGDLGDIQYF.